Following are 6 T cell receptor beta chains from one sample sequenced in a study of T cells in Graves' hyperthyroidism and ophthalmopathy. RNA transcripts were the template for amplifying TCR beta CDR3 regions. In the first-round RT-PCR of the TCR CDR3, the HTBI primer set was used. TCRdb passed the multiplex PCR reads through MiXCR, listing each CDR3 protein once. The sample carries about 620,000 distinct CDR3 sequences, about 17% recorded once. Sequenced sample: blood. The source of these receptors is a woman aged 25 to 39 with Graves' hyperthyroidism.

There are many counts of this clonotype. The V gene is TRBV2, the J gene TRBJ2-7; D call uncertain. V was cut by 4 bases and J by 0 bases, with 10 bases left in between. Per the germline V gene, CDR1 is SNHLY and CDR2 is FYNNEI. This CDR3 has 14 residues. CDR3 region: CASSAQPSSYEQYF. The CDR3 nucleotides read TGTGCCAGCAGTGCACAGCCATCCTCCTACGAGCAGTACTTC.

This clonotype was seen many times. The V gene is TRBV20-1, the J gene TRBJ1-5, with D perhaps TRBD1 (5 bases). CDR1 is DFQATT, CDR2 SNEGSKA, per germline (reference sequence). The CDR3 totals 14 residues. Trimming stripped 6 bases from V and 0 bases from J, with 12 bases between. The CDR3 is CSATTGGSNQPQHF. In DNA form, the CDR3 reads TGCAGTGCGACAACGGGGGGTAGCAATCAGCCCCAGCATTTT.

This clonotype was seen many times. This chain links TRBV2 with TRBJ1-2, with D tentatively TRBD1 (6 bases). Germline V lookup: CDR1 SNHLY, CDR2 FYNNEI. V shed 3 bases and J shed 6 bases, with 11 bases lying between them. The CDR3 spans 13 residues. DNA of the CDR3: TGTGCCAGCAGTGAGGGGGGGCAGGATGGCTACACCTTC. Amino acids: CASSEGGQDGYTF. Filled out from reference TRBV2 and TRBJ1-2, the complete variable domain reads EPEVTQTPSHQVTQMGQEVILRCVPISNHLYFYWYRQILGQKVEFLVSFYNNEISEKSEIFDDQFSVERPDGSNFTLKIRSTKLEDSAMYFCASSEGGQDGYTFGSGTRLTVV.

The genes are TRBV29-1 and TRBJ2-1; D gene uncertain. This CDR3 comprises 11 residues. Germline V CDR1 and CDR2: SQVTM, ANQGSEA. Deletions cut 4 bases from V and 10 bases from J, with 11 bases between. The CDR3 spells CSVALKWEQFF. The CDR3 DNA reads as TGCAGCGTTGCCTTGAAGTGGGAGCAGTTCTTC.

This clonotype was seen a handful of times. The chain combines TRBV6-5 with TRBJ1-5; perhaps TRBD1 as D (5 bases). Trimming took 6 bases from V and 1 from J, leaving 22 bases between them. The CDR3 runs 18 residues. CDR1 and CDR2 from the germline V gene are MNHEY and SVGAGI. The DNA of the CDR3 is TGTGCCAGCAGCTACATGGAGGGGACCAGTTTGAGCAATCAGCCCCAGCATTTT. It codes for CASSYMEGTSLSNQPQHF.

This clonotype has just one count. It may be a read error: a sequence one base away is much more abundant. The chain is built from TRBV20-1 and TRBJ2-3; D may be TRBD2 (6 bases). The V gene's germline CDR1 is DFQATT and CDR2 SNEGSKA (reference sequence). Trimming shortened V by 3 bases and J by 4 bases, and 14 bases separated the two germline ends. CDR3 length: 14 amino acids. The CDR3, as DNA: TGCAGTGCTAGGGACTTGTCTAGCGCAGATACGCAGTATTTT. Encoded protein: CSARDLSSADTQYF.